Sequencing of this T cell receptor beta chain was carried out in a study of post-analysis software for immune sequencing data. Study at large: Relapsing-remitting, secondary progressive and progressive-relapsing multiple sclerosis courses were included. Regarding the study as a whole: For normalized Chao1 diversity, multiple sclerosis patients scored significantly lower than controls did. When patients were compared with controls, four to six TRBV segments were more frequent, TRBV5-6, TRBV5-1 and TRBV20-1 among them.

Germline values: CDR1 DFQATT, CDR2 SNEGSKA (reference sequence). This CDR3 has 13 residues. V dropped 7 bases and J dropped 1 base, with 12 bases sitting between them. Carried by the TCR beta cDNA libraries were unique molecular identifiers. Input of roughly 0.85 to 11 million T cells yielded about half a million cDNA molecules. Via MiXCR, TCRdb re-called the PCR reads, giving one row per CDR3 protein. The sample records about 430,000 distinct CDR3 sequences, 39% being singletons. A few counts support this clonotype. Its antigen is not identified. The sequencing input was blood. This clonotype was sampled from a girl under 10 years old with multiple sclerosis. This sequence joins TRBV20-1 and TRBJ2-3; D unresolved. The CDR3 region is CSVQSTGTDTQYF. The CDR3 DNA sequence: TGCAGTGTCCAGAGTACCGGCACAGATACGCAGTATTTT.